The clone carrying this TCR beta chain was recorded many times. Its antigen is currently unknown. These data come from a study of T cells after yellow fever vaccination. Study context: Libraries from low-cell-number fractions were prepared with the SMART-Seq v4 Ultra Low Input RNA kit.

General study results and limits: Contaminants from the bulk population, in the form of abundant clonotypes, could be found in FACS-sorted repertoires.

Researchers made TCR cDNA using 5'RACE template switching, and this step added a universal primer site and UMIs. TCRdb itself ran the 5' RACE reads through MiXCR, one entry per CDR3 protein. This table has under 400,000 distinct CDR3 sequences, approximately 12% appearing once. Germline V gene lookup returns CDR1 MNHNS and CDR2 SASEGT. The V gene end was trimmed by 0 bases and the J gene end by 0 bases; junction bases not matched to a gene: 3. The CDR3 runs 17 residues. The starting material was CD4+ T cells sorted from PBMCs, obtained 15 days after the yellow fever booster vaccination. The sequence was obtained from a man in his late teens or twenties who received the YFV17D yellow fever vaccine. This chain joins TRBV6-1 and TRBJ2-1; TRBD2 matches at 9 bases. Here the CDR3 reads CASSEASGGRSYNEQFF. Here the CDR3 DNA reads TGTGCCAGCAGTGAAGCTAGCGGGGGCCGCTCCTACAATGAGCAGTTCTTC.